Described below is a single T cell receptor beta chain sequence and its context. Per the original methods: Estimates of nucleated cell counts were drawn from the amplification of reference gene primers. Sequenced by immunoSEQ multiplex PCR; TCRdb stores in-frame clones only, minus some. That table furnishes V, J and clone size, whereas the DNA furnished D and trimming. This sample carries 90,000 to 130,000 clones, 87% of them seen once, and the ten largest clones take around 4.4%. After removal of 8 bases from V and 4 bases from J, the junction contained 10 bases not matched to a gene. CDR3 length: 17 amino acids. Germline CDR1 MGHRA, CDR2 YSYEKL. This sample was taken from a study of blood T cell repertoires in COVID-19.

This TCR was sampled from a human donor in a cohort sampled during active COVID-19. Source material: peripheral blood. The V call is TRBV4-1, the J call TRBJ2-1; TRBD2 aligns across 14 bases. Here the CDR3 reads CASLGTSGGATYNEQFF. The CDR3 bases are TGCGCCAGCTTAGGGACTAGCGGGGGCGCAACTTACAATGAGCAGTTCTTC.